A single sample is the source of the 17 T cell receptor beta chains below, sequenced in a study of blood T cell repertoires in COVID-19. Data came from immunoSEQ multiplex PCR; TCRdb stores just in-frame clones and leaves some out. There are 300,000 to 350,000 clones in the sample; 87% occur only once, and nearly 6.5% lies in the top ten. Sequencing was carried out using peripheral blood. The receptors stem from a woman aged 45 to 65 with COVID-19, enrolled during active disease.

This sequence joins TRBV27 and TRBJ1-2; a possible D gene is TRBD1 (6 bases). The V end was cut by 1 base, the J end by 7 bases, with 10 bases between. The CDR3 is 13 amino acids. Germline V gene data show CDR1 as MNHEY and CDR2 as SMNVEV (reference sequence). This CDR3 is CASSLLGGIGYTF. CDR3 coding DNA: TGTGCCAGCAGTTTATTAGGGGGAATTGGCTACACCTTC.

This chain uses TRBV29-1 with TRBJ1-5, with D possibly TRBD1 on 6 matching bases. This CDR3 is 17 amino acids long. Trimming stripped 6 bases from V and 1 base from J, with 22 bases between. Germline V gene lookup returns CDR1 SQVTM and CDR2 ANQGSEA. The CDR3 reads CSVRPTRGDDSNQPQHF. The CDR3 coding sequence is TGCAGCGTCCGCCCAACCAGGGGTGATGACAGCAATCAGCCCCAGCATTTT.

The CDR3, as DNA: TGTGCCAGCAGTTATCTAGCGGGAGTAACAGATACGCAGTATTTT. Protein sequence: CASSYLAGVTDTQYF. V is TRBV6-2 or TRBV6-3 and J is TRBJ2-3, with TRBD2 matching over 10 bases. V dropped 3 bases and J dropped 3; count of bases not matched to a gene: 3. Germline loops: CDR1 MNHEY, CDR2 SVGEGT. The length of the CDR3 is 15 residues.

This rearrangement joins TRBV12-3 or TRBV12-4 to TRBJ2-1; 8 nucleotides match TRBD2. The CDR3 totals 13 residues. V dropped 5 bases and J dropped 8; count of bases not matched to a gene: 5. CDR3 sequence (DNA): TGTGCCAGCAGTCCATCGACTAGCGATGAGCAGTTCTTC. Protein: CASSPSTSDEQFF.

The CDR3 protein is CASSFGPGETQYF. The CDR3 DNA follows: TGTGCCAGCAGCTTCGGACCGGGGGAGACCCAGTACTTC. This chain links TRBV7-3 with TRBJ2-5; weak D call: TRBD2 (5 bases). Germline values: CDR1 SGHTA, CDR2 FQGTGA. The CDR3 sequence is 13 residues long. Trimming took off 3 bases at V and 5 bases at J, with 10 bases between the two ends.

The genes are TRBV11-3 and TRBJ2-7, with D possibly being TRBD2 (6 bases). The germline V gene encodes CDR1 SGHNT and CDR2 YENEEA. CDR3 length: 14 amino acids. Trimming shortened V by 5 bases and J by 3 bases, and 14 bases separated the two germline ends. CDR3 in DNA: TGTGCCAGCAGCCCGGGACTGGGATACTACGAGCAGTACTTC. It encodes CASSPGLGYYEQYF.

The chain links TRBV9 to TRBJ2-1; D is ambiguous. The V and J ends lost 0 bases and 3 bases respectively, with 10 bases between them. Germline-derived CDR1 and CDR2 are SGDLS and YYNGEE. CDR3 length: 15 residues. The CDR3 spells CASSVALDFYNEQFF. CDR3 DNA: TGTGCCAGCAGCGTAGCCTTAGACTTCTACAATGAGCAGTTCTTC.

The chain employs TRBV6-5 and TRBJ2-2, with D possibly being TRBD2 (6 bases). The V gene's germline CDR1 is MNHEY and CDR2 SVGAGI. Trimming cost V 3 bases and J 5 bases, with 13 bases left between them. CDR3 size: 15 residues. The chain's CDR3 is CASSYPVSGTGELFF. The CDR3 nucleotides are TGTGCCAGCAGTTATCCCGTTAGCGGTACCGGGGAGCTGTTTTTT.

V gene TRBV5-1 combines with J gene TRBJ2-5, with D possibly matching TRBD2 (5 bases). The CDR3 length is 13 residues. Germline CDR1 is SGHRS and CDR2 is YFSETQ. Trimming took 4 bases from V and 0 from J, leaving 7 bases between them. In DNA form, the CDR3 reads TGCGCCAGCAGCCGAGGGTACCAAGAGACCCAGTACTTC. Protein: CASSRGYQETQYF.

The rearrangement links TRBV12-3 or TRBV12-4 to TRBJ2-7; TRBD2 is a possible D gene (6 bases). This CDR3 region has 13 residues. Between the trimmed V and J ends, which lost 8 bases and 2 bases, there was a span of 13 bases. CDR3: CASSSPGAYEQYF. CDR3 DNA: TGTGCCAGCTCCTCCCCGGGGGCCTACGAGCAGTACTTC.

This chain uses TRBV15 with TRBJ1-3; 8 nucleotides align to TRBD1. Per germline, CDR1 LNHNV and CDR2 YYDKDF (reference sequence). The length of the CDR3 is 15 residues. Germline trimming cut 5 bases from V and 6 bases from J; bases unmatched to any gene: 9. The CDR3 loop reads CATSSGGLGENTIYF. The CDR3 DNA sequence: TGTGCCACCAGCTCAGGGGGCTTAGGTGAAAACACCATATATTTT.

As for this clone: The junction shows a germline mismatch at one end, possibly a read error. The chain employs TRBV7-7 and TRBJ2-1; weak D call: TRBD2 (6 bases). The CDR3 runs to 14 residues. Germline CDR1 and CDR2: SSHAT and FNYEAQ (reference sequence). CDR3 in amino acids: CASSFGGAYNEQFF. The CDR3 DNA is TGTGCTAGCAGTTTCGGGGGAGCCTACAATGAGCAGTTCTTC.

V and J are TRBV3-1 (or the pseudogene TRBV3-2) and TRBJ2-5; the D gene is possibly TRBD2 (5 bases). V was trimmed by 1 base and J by 4 bases, leaving 10 bases between them. Germline values: CDR1 LGHDT, CDR2 YNNKEL (reference sequence). This CDR3 is built from 14 residues. The CDR3 DNA follows: TGTGCCAGCAGCCAAGTGATCGCGGGAGAGACCCAGTACTTC. This translates into CASSQVIAGETQYF.

V gene TRBV7-8 combines with J gene TRBJ2-7; 10 bases line up with TRBD1. Germline values: CDR1 SGHVS, CDR2 FQNEAQ. The CDR3 totals 16 residues. After removal of 4 bases from V and 2 bases from J, the junction contained 8 bases not matched to a gene. CDR3 sequence reads: CASSWPPGTGAYEQYF. In DNA form, the CDR3 reads TGTGCCAGCAGCTGGCCTCCTGGGACAGGGGCCTACGAGCAGTACTTC.

The chain uses TRBV9 and TRBJ2-6, with a weak D call TRBD1 (5 bases). This CDR3 has 15 residues. The germline CDR1 and CDR2 sequences are SGDLS and YYNGEE. V dropped 1 base and J dropped 3 bases, with 8 bases sitting between them. DNA for the CDR3: TGTGCCAGCAGCGTAAGGGGCGGTGGGGCCAACGTCCTGACTTTC. Amino acids: CASSVRGGGANVLTF.

The sample holds many counts of this clone. The CDR3 is CASRESSGANVLTF. Written as DNA, the CDR3 is TGTGCCAGCAGGGAGAGCTCTGGGGCCAACGTCCTGACTTTC. The chain has TRBV9 and TRBJ2-6; D gene unclear. V lost 5 bases and J 0 bases, leaving 6 bases between the germline ends. Germline V gives CDR1 SGDLS, CDR2 YYNGEE. The CDR3 extends over 14 amino acids.

This clone was recorded once. The CDR3 reads CASSNYYPHEQFF. The CDR3 nucleotides read TGTGCCAGCAGTAACTACTACCCCCATGAGCAGTTCTTC. This chain joins TRBV6-5 and TRBJ2-1; D gene ambiguous. The germline V gene encodes CDR1 MNHEY and CDR2 SVGAGI. V lost 5 bases and J lost 8, with 13 bases in between. The CDR3 has 13 residues.